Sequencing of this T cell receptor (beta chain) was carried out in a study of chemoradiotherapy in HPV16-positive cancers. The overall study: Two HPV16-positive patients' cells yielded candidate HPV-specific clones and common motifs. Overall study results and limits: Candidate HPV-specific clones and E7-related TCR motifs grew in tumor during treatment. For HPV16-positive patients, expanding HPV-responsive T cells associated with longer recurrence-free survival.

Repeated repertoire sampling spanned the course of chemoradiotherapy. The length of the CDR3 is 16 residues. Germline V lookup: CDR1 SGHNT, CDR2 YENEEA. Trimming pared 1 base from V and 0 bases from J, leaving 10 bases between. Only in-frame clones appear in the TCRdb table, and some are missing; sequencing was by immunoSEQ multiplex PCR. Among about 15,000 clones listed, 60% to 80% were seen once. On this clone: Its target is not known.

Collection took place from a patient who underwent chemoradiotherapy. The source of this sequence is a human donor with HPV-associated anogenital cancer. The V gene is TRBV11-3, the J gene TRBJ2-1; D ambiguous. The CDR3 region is CASSLGPRSSYNEQFF. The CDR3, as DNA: TGTGCCAGCAGCTTAGGTCCGCGGAGCTCCTACAATGAGCAGTTCTTC.